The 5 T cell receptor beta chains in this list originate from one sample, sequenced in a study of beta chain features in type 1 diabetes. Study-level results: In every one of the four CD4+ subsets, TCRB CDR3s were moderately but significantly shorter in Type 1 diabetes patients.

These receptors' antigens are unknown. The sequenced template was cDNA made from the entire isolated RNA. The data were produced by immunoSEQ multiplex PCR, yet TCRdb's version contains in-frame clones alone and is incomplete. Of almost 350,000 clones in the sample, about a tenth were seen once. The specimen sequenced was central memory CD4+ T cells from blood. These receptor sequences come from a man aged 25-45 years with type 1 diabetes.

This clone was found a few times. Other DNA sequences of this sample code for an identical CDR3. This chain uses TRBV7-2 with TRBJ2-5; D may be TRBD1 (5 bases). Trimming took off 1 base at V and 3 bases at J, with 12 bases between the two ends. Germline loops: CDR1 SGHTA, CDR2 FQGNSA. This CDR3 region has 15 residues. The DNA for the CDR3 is TGTGCCAGCAGCTTAGTAGGGGTACGGGAAGAGACCCAGTACTTC. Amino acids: CASSLVGVREETQYF. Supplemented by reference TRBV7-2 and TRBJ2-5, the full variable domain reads GAGVSQSPSNKVTEKGKDVELRCDPISGHTALYWYRQSLGQGLEFLIYFQGNSAPDKSGLPSDRFSAERTGGSVSTLTIQRTQQEDSAVYLCASSLVGVREETQYFGPGTRLLVL.

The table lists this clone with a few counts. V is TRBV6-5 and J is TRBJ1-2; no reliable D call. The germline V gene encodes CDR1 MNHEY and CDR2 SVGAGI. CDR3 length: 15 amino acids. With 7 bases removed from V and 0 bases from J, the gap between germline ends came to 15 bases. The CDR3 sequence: CASKEGLLTNYGYTF. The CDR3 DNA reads TGTGCCAGCAAGGAGGGCCTCTTAACTAACTATGGCTACACCTTC.

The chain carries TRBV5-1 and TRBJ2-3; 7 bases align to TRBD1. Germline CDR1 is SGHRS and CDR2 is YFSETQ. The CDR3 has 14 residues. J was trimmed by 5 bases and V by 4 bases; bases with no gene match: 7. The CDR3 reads CASSQGETRDTQYF. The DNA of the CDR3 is TGCGCCAGCAGCCAGGGGGAAACGAGAGATACGCAGTATTTT. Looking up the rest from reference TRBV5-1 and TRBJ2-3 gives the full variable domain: KAGVTQTPRYLIKTRGQQVTLSCSPISGHRSVSWYQQTPGQGLQFLFEYFSETQRNKGNFPGRFSGRQFSNSRSEMNVSTLELGDSALYLCASSQGETRDTQYFGPGTRLTVL.

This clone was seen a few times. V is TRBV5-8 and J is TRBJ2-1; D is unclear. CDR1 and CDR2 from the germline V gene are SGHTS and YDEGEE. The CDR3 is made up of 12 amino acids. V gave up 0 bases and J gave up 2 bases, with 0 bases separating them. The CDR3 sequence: CASSLAYNEQFF. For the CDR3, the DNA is TGTGCCAGCAGCTTGGCCTACAATGAGCAGTTCTTC. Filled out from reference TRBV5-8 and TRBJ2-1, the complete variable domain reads EAGVTQSPTHLIKTRGQQATLRCSPISGHTSVYWYQQALGLGLQFLLWYDEGEERNRGNFPPRFSGRQFPNYSSELNVNALELEDSALYLCASSLAYNEQFFGPGTRLTVL.

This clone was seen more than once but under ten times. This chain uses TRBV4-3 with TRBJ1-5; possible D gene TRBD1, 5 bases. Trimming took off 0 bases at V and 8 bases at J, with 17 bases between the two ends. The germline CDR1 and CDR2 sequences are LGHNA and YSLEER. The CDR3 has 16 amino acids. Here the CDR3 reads CASSQDHRRGVEPQHF. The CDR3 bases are TGCGCCAGCAGCCAAGATCATAGACGGGGGGTCGAGCCCCAGCATTTT.